The 13 T cell receptor beta chains reported below all come from one sample, sequenced in a study of blood T cell repertoires in COVID-19. Assay used: immunoSEQ multiplex PCR; TCRdb lists only in-frame clones, some missing. The profile shows over 150,000 clones, 76% of them singletons. Sequencing used peripheral blood. These receptors were taken from a woman over 75 with acute or convalescent COVID-19.

The gene calls are TRBV7-6 and TRBJ2-5; D gene uncertain. The CDR3 is 13 amino acids. Germline loops: CDR1 SGHVS, CDR2 FNYEAQ. V lost 2 bases and J 7 bases, leaving 11 bases between the germline ends. CDR3 residues: CASSLSLDGTQYF. DNA of the CDR3: TGTGCCAGCAGCTTAAGTTTAGATGGGACCCAGTACTTC.

The chain recombines TRBV7-9 with TRBJ1-1; maybe TRBD1 (5 bases). Germline CDR1 and CDR2: SEHNR and FQNEAQ (reference sequence). The V gene lost 8 bases and the J gene lost 1 base, with 11 bases spanning the gap. This CDR3 is built from 13 residues. CDR3 nucleotides: TGTGCCAGCCGCTGGGGCGGGAACACTGAAGCTTTCTTT. Its protein is CASRWGGNTEAFF.

V and J are TRBV19 and TRBJ1-1; D unclear. The germline gives CDR1 LNHDA, CDR2 SQIVND (reference sequence). The CDR3 sequence is 13 residues long. V was cut by 3 bases and J by 0 bases, with 5 bases left in between. CDR3 region: CASSIGVNTEAFF. CDR3 DNA: TGTGCCAGTAGTATCGGAGTGAACACTGAAGCTTTCTTT.

This chain links TRBV5-6 with TRBJ2-3; 7 bases are a match to TRBD1. CDR1 SGHDT and CDR2 YYEEEE come from the germline V gene. V gave up 4 bases and J gave up 4 bases; unmatched junction bases: 6. This CDR3 is 14 amino acids long. CDR3 sequence (DNA): TGTGCCAGCAGCGCCGACAGGGTCTCAGATACGCAGTATTTT. This translates into CASSADRVSDTQYF.

In this sample, this clone turned up once. J is TRBJ1-1 and V is TRBV7-2; D is ambiguous. The CDR3 spans 15 residues. Germline V gene data show CDR1 as SGHTA and CDR2 as FQGNSA. The germline V and J ends were trimmed by 1 base and 3 bases, with 12 bases remaining between them. Here the CDR3 DNA reads TGTGCCAGCAGCTTAGTAGCGGGGATGCACACTGAAGCTTTCTTT. This translates into CASSLVAGMHTEAFF.

In this sample, this clone turned up once. V usage is TRBV12-5 and J usage is TRBJ1-1, with 7 bases that match TRBD1. J gave up 5 bases and V 2 bases, and 2 bases lay outside the gene matches. Germline lookup yields CDR1 LGHNT and CDR2 FRNRAP. This CDR3 spans 13 amino acids. DNA for the CDR3: TGTGCTAGTGGTTTGACAGGGGAGACTGAAGCTTTCTTT. This sequence encodes CASGLTGETEAFF.

This clone has a single count. The rearrangement links TRBV2 to TRBJ1-5; no clear D. Trimming removed 6 bases at V and 0 bases at J, with 6 bases between. The CDR3 runs 13 residues. Per germline, CDR1 SNHLY and CDR2 FYNNEI. The chain's CDR3 is CASRWSSNQPQHF. The CDR3 nucleotides are TGTGCCAGCAGGTGGAGTAGCAATCAGCCCCAGCATTTT.

This clone was detected only a few times. The chain couples TRBV29-1 to TRBJ1-2; 8 bases agree with TRBD1. This CDR3 is built from 12 residues. The V and J ends lost 6 bases and 4 bases, in that order; junction bases with no gene match: 4. The germline V gene encodes CDR1 SQVTM and CDR2 ANQGSEA. CDR3: CSVEDRAYGYTF. For the CDR3, the DNA is TGCAGCGTGGAGGACAGGGCCTATGGCTACACCTTC.

This clone has a single count. The rearrangement uses TRBV6-6 and TRBJ1-1; 8 positions agree with TRBD1. This CDR3 comprises 13 residues. J lost 4 bases, V lost 4 bases, and 2 bases had no gene match. The germline CDR1 and CDR2 sequences are MNHNY and SVGAGI (reference sequence). CDR3: CASSSTGGTEAFF. CDR3 sequence (DNA): TGTGCCAGCAGTTCCACAGGGGGCACTGAAGCTTTCTTT.

This CDR3 reads CASSQDRSSGSYEQYF. For the CDR3, the DNA is TGTGCCAGCAGCCAAGATAGGAGTAGCGGGAGTTACGAGCAGTACTTC. V is TRBV14 and J is TRBJ2-7; 9 bases match TRBD2. CDR1 is SGHDN, CDR2 FVKESK, per germline. CDR3 length: 16 amino acids. V was pared by 0 bases and J by 4 bases, with 7 bases of the junction left unmatched.

This clone was picked up a small number of times. The rearrangement links TRBV5-1 to TRBJ2-7; TRBD2 matches at 9 bases. CDR3 length equals 15 residues. CDR1 SGHRS and CDR2 YFSETQ come from the germline V gene. The trim removed 0 bases at V and 5 bases at J, leaving 6 bases unmatched. CDR3 bases: TGCGCCAGCAGCTTGGGAGGCGGGGGGGCCAACGAGCAGTACTTC. It codes for CASSLGGGGANEQYF.

The chain combines TRBV18 with TRBJ1-1, with a tentative D call TRBD1 (5 bases). Germline CDR1 and CDR2: KGHSH and LQKENI. Trimming cost V 0 bases and J 3 bases, with 11 bases left between them. The CDR3 is made up of 15 amino acids. The CDR3: CASSPPGRGYTEAFF. CDR3 bases: TGTGCCAGCTCACCACCGGGACGGGGGTACACTGAAGCTTTCTTT.

The gene calls are TRBV6-5 and TRBJ1-2; D call uncertain. The CDR3 is 11 amino acids. CDR1 and CDR2 from the germline V gene are MNHEY and SVGAGI. Trimming stripped 6 bases from V and 7 bases from J, with 9 bases between. The CDR3: CASRTSAGYTF. CDR3 DNA: TGTGCCAGCAGGACATCGGCTGGCTACACCTTC.